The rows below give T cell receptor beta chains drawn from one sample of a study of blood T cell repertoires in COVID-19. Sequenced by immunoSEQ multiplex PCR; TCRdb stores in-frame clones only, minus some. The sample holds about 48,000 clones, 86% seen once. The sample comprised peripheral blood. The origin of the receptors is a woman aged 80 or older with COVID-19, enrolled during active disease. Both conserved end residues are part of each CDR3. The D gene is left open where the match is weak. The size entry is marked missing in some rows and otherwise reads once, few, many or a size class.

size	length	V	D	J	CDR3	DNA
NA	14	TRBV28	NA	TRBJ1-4	CASSGASHNEKLFF	TGTGCCAGCAGTGGGGCGAGCCATAATGAAAAACTGTTTTTT
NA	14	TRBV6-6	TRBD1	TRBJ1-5	CASSKGQGGQPQHF	TGTGCCAGCAGTAAAGGACAGGGAGGTCAGCCCCAGCATTTT
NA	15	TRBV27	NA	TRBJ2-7	CASSSHRTRSYEQYF	TGTGCCAGCAGTTCCCATCGGACTCGAAGCTACGAGCAGTACTTC
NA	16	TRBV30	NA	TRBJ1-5	CAWSAALAVSNQPQHF	TGTGCCTGGAGTGCGGCCCTAGCAGTTAGCAATCAGCCCCAGCATTTT
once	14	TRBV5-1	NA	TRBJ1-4	CASSVRPPSEKLFF	TGCGCCAGCAGCGTCAGACCCCCTAGTGAAAAACTGTTTTTT
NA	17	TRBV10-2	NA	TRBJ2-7	CASNSERRGLDSYEQYF	TGCGCCAGCAACTCTGAGCGGCGGGGGCTGGACTCCTACGAGCAGTACTTC
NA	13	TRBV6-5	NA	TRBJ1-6	CASSYSREGTLHF	TGTGCCAGCAGTTACTCCCGGGAAGGTACCCTCCACTTT
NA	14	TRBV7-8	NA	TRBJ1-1	CASSAQGLNTEAFF	TGTGCCAGCAGCGCCCAGGGATTGAACACTGAAGCTTTCTTT
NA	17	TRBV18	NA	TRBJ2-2	CASSPLGTPSNTGELFF	TGTGCCAGCTCACCACTTGGCACCCCATCGAACACCGGGGAGCTGTTTTTT
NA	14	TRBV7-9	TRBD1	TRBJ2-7	CASSLTGGSYEQYF	TGTGCCAGCAGCTTAACAGGGGGTTCCTACGAGCAGTACTTC
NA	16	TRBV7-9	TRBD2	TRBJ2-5	CASSPGSAGGQETQYF	TGTGCCAGCAGTCCGGGGTCAGCGGGGGGACAAGAGACCCAGTACTTC
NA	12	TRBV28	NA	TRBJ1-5	CASSQDVQPQHF	TGTGCCAGCAGCCAGGATGTTCAGCCCCAGCATTTT
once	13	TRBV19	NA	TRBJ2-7	CASSPRLVSEQYF	TGTGCCAGTAGTCCCCGACTAGTTTCGGAGCAGTACTTC
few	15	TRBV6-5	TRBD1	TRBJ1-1	CASSSSGTGNTEAFF	TGTGCCAGCAGTTCCTCCGGGACAGGGAACACTGAAGCTTTCTTT
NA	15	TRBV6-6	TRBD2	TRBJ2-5	CASSPGLAGEETQYF	TGTGCCAGCAGTCCCGGACTAGCTGGGGAAGAGACCCAGTACTTC
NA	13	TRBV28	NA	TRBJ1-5	CASTQEGVQPQHF	TGTGCCAGCACCCAGGAGGGAGTTCAGCCCCAGCATTTT
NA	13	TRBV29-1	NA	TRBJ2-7	CSVELPVSYEQYF	TGCAGCGTTGAACTCCCAGTCTCCTACGAGCAGTACTTC
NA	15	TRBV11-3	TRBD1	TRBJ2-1	CASSSGQGSYNEQFF	TGTGCCAGCAGCTCCGGACAGGGCTCCTACAATGAGCAGTTCTTC
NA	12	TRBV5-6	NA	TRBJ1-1	CASRRQGHEAFF	TGTGCCAGCAGAAGGCAGGGCCATGAAGCTTTCTTT
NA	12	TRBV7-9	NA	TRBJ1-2	CASSLADYGYTF	TGTGCCAGCAGCTTGGCAGACTATGGCTACACCTTC
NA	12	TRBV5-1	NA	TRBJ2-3	CASTPSTDTQYF	TGCGCCAGCACCCCTAGCACAGATACGCAGTATTTT
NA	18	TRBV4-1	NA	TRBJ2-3	CASSLLTPSRDYTDTQYF	TGCGCCAGCAGCCTGCTCACTCCCTCGCGGGATTACACAGATACGCAGTATTTT
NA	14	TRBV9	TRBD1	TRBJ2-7	CASSVTGQGNEQYF	TGTGCCAGCAGCGTTACGGGACAGGGTAACGAGCAGTACTTC
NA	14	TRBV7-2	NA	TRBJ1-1	CARFGGAWDTEAFF	TGTGCCAGATTTGGGGGGGCTTGGGACACTGAAGCTTTCTTT
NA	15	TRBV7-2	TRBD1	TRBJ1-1	CASSSNRGLNTEAFF	TGTGCCAGCAGCTCAAACAGGGGGCTTAACACTGAAGCTTTCTTT
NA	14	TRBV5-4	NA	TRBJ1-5	CASSLGPVNQPQHF	TGTGCCAGCAGCTTGGGTCCTGTAAATCAGCCCCAGCATTTT